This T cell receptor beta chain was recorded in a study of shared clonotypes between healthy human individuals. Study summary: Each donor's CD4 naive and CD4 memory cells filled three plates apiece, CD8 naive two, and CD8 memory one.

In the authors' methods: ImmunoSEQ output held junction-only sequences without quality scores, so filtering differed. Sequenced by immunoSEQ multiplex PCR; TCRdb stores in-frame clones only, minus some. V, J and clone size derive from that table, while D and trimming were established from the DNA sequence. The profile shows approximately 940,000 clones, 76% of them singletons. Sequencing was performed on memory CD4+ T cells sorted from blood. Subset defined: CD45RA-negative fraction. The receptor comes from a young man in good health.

CDR3 nucleotide sequence: TGTGCCAGCAGCCGCCCCCGCGCGGGTTCGACTGAAGCTTTCTTT. Translated, it gives CASSRPRAGSTEAFF. This chain links TRBV5-8 with TRBJ1-1; D uncertain. The CDR3 runs 15 residues. Between the trimmed V and J ends, which lost 4 bases and 5 bases, there was a span of 18 bases. Germline V gene data show CDR1 as SGHTS and CDR2 as YDEGEE.